Each of the 9 T cell receptor beta chains below was sequenced from the same sample in a study of regulatory T cells in long-lasting Graves disease. The authors built TCR beta libraries using iRepertoire HTBI primers and Arm-PCR of CDR3 regions. Via MiXCR, TCRdb re-called the multiplex PCR reads, giving one row per CDR3 protein. The sample has hundreds of thousands of distinct CDR3 sequences, about 16% seen once; the top ten hold roughly 25%. Time point specified: newly diagnosed GD, antithyroid drugs for less than 3 months. There was RNA extracted from PBMCs, and the TCR library was made from it. This same sample was also taken into another study, of T cells in Graves' hyperthyroidism and ophthalmopathy.

The sequences come from peripheral blood mononuclear cells (PBMCs), collected at new diagnosis, from a patient treated with antithyroid drugs. These receptors came from a woman aged 40-65 years with Graves disease.

A few counts support this clonotype. The chain couples TRBV2 to TRBJ2-7; possibly TRBD2 for D (6 bases). Germline loops: CDR1 SNHLY, CDR2 FYNNEI. Trimming took 7 bases from V and 2 from J, leaving 9 bases between them. This CDR3 spans 12 amino acids. The CDR3 reads CASKGGTYEQYF. The CDR3 DNA sequence: TGTGCCAGCAAAGGAGGGACCTACGAGCAGTACTTC.

This clonotype came up a few times. V and J are TRBV5-5 and TRBJ2-1; the D is unclear. V lost 2 bases and J lost 7, with 16 bases in between. Germline values: CDR1 SGHKS, CDR2 YYEKEE (reference sequence). The CDR3 is made up of 15 amino acids. The CDR3 loop is CASSLSLSGLNEQFF. The CDR3 DNA reads as TGTGCCAGCAGCTTATCCCTTTCAGGTCTTAATGAGCAGTTCTTC.

This clonotype was observed many times. V usage is TRBV12-3 or TRBV12-4 and J usage is TRBJ1-2, with a possible D match to TRBD1 (5 bases). V lost 4 bases and J lost 1, with 10 bases in between. There are 14 residues in the CDR3. CDR3 region: CASSSRDLNYGYTF. For the CDR3, the DNA is TGTGCCAGCAGTTCGAGGGACCTTAACTATGGCTACACCTTC.

This clonotype has a count of ten or more. The chain carries TRBV7-9 and TRBJ1-2; TRBD1 agrees at 9 bases. The V segment lost 5 bases and the J segment 4 bases; nucleotides outside the gene matches: 11. CDR1 and CDR2 from the germline V gene are SEHNR and FQNEAQ (reference sequence). This CDR3 is 16 amino acids long. The CDR3 loop is CASSPRQGEGAYGYTF. The CDR3 region has the DNA TGTGCCAGCAGCCCACGACAGGGGGAAGGCGCCTATGGCTACACCTTC.

This clonotype showed up just a few times. The chain carries TRBV3-1 and TRBJ2-1; D is ambiguous. CDR1 and CDR2 from the germline V gene are LGHDT and YNNKEL (reference sequence). This CDR3 has 12 amino acids. V lost 2 bases to trimming and J lost 8 bases, with 7 bases between them. The DNA for the CDR3 is TGTGCCAGCAGCCAAACAACGTATGAGCAGTTCTTC. It codes for CASSQTTYEQFF.

J is TRBJ1-4 and V is TRBV2, with 8 bases matching TRBD1. In germline, CDR1 is SNHLY, CDR2 FYNNEI. The CDR3 consists of 17 residues. Trimming cost V 6 bases and J 8 bases; bases outside gene matches: 17. CDR3 in DNA: TGTGCCAGCAGCCAACCCACCCTACAGGGGGTTTCCGAAAAACTGTTTTTT. Its translation: CASSQPTLQGVSEKLFF.

This clonotype was recorded at least ten times. The CDR3 DNA is TGTGCCAGCAGTGGGTACTACGAGCAGTACTTC. It codes for CASSGYYEQYF. The V and J genes are TRBV2 and TRBJ2-7; no definite D call. CDR3 length: 11 amino acids. From germline, CDR1 is SNHLY and CDR2 FYNNEI. V lost 4 bases to trimming and J lost 3 bases, with 4 bases between them. The full variable domain, completed using reference TRBV2 and TRBJ2-7, is EPEVTQTPSHQVTQMGQEVILRCVPISNHLYFYWYRQILGQKVEFLVSFYNNEISEKSEIFDDQFSVERPDGSNFTLKIRSTKLEDSAMYFCASSGYYEQYFGPGTRLTVT.

This clonotype has a count of ten or more. V is TRBV12-3 or TRBV12-4 and J is TRBJ1-5; unclear D gene. The CDR3 spans 15 residues. Trimming took off 6 bases at V and 5 bases at J, with 17 bases between the two ends. The CDR3 loop is CASSLSSRWDQPQHF. DNA for the CDR3: TGTGCCAGCAGCCTAAGCAGCAGGTGGGATCAGCCCCAGCATTTT.

This clonotype was counted a few times. V and J are TRBV4-1 and TRBJ2-1; 8 nucleotides align to TRBD2. The CDR3 covers 16 residues. Per the germline V gene, CDR1 is MGHRA and CDR2 is YSYEKL. With 0 bases clipped from V and 4 bases from J, the junction kept 5 bases outside the gene matches. As DNA, the CDR3 is TGCGCCAGCAGCCAAGATGCGGGGGGTACTTACAATGAGCAGTTCTTC. It codes for CASSQDAGGTYNEQFF.